The rows below give T cell receptor beta chains drawn from one sample of a study of vaccination effects on CD4 cells after COVID-19. These receptors have no identified antigens. Produced via immunoSEQ multiplex PCR; TCRdb's table is partial and in-frame only. Of tens of thousands of clones in the sample, roughly 71% are singletons; the top ten hold less than 20%. The source material was CD4+ T cells from PBMCs cultured with SARS-CoV-2 spike peptides, sampled before COVID-19 vaccination. The receptors here all came from a human donor who had a prior SARS-CoV-2 infection. Each CDR3 is given with its conserved first and last residue. The D gene is left open where the match is weak. Clone size is not always given. Where it is, it says once, few, many or a class for expanded clones.

.	TRBV9	15	.	TRBJ2-3	TGTGCCAGCAGCTACCAGGGTCTGGACACAGATACGCAGTATTTT	CASSYQGLDTDTQYF
TRBD2	TRBV4-3	18	.	TRBJ2-3	TGCGCCAGCAGCCAGGCATCCTTAGCGGGAGGGTATGGAGATACGCAGTATTTT	CASSQASLAGGYGDTQYF
.	TRBV7-3	14	few	TRBJ1-2	TGTGCCAGCAGCTTAACTGTAGATAACTATGGCTACACCTTC	CASSLTVDNYGYTF
.	TRBV7-9	14	few	TRBJ1-2	TGTGCCAGCAGCTTGGGCAGGGAAGACTATGGCTACACCTTC	CASSLGREDYGYTF
TRBD2	TRBV6-1	15	large	TRBJ2-1	TGTGCCAGCAGTGATCGGCGGGGGGGTTACAATGAGCAGTTCTTC	CASSDRRGGYNEQFF
.	TRBV28	13	.	TRBJ1-5	TGTGCCAGCAAGTCCCCCTTGTATCAGCCCCAGCATTTT	CASKSPLYQPQHF
TRBD2	TRBV19	13	.	TRBJ2-3	TGTGCCAGTAGTATAACTAGCGGGTATACGCAGTATTTT	CASSITSGYTQYF
.	TRBV6-5	14	.	TRBJ1-6	TGTGCCAGCAGTTCTGGACCCTATAATTCACCCCTCCACTTT	CASSSGPYNSPLHF
.	TRBV19	14	.	TRBJ1-2	TGTGCCAGTAAACCGCGTAGGGGAGGCTATGGCTACACCTTC	CASKPRRGGYGYTF
.	TRBV30	13	.	TRBJ2-5	TGTGCCTGGAGTGCGGCAGTTGGAGAGACCCAGTACTTC	CAWSAAVGETQYF
.	TRBV2	12	.	TRBJ1-3	TGTGCCAGCAGCCCCAGTGGAAACACCATATATTTT	CASSPSGNTIYF
.	TRBV2	11	.	TRBJ2-7	TGTGCCAGCAGTGCCTATTACGAGCAGTACTTC	CASSAYYEQYF
.	TRBV29-1	11	.	TRBJ2-1	TGCAGCGTTGGACAATACAATGAGCAGTTCTTC	CSVGQYNEQFF
.	TRBV4-2	14	.	TRBJ2-7	TGTGCCAGCAGCCATCACCGGGGACGAGGCGAGCAGTACTTC	CASSHHRGRGEQYF
TRBD2	TRBV6-1	16	few	TRBJ2-2	TGTGCCAGCAGTGAAGAACGGGGGGGTTACACCGGGGAGCTGTTTTTT	CASSEERGGYTGELFF
.	TRBV7-2	12	.	TRBJ2-3	TGTGCCAGCAGCCAGAGCACAGATACGCAGTATTTT	CASSQSTDTQYF
.	TRBV10-3	14	few	TRBJ1-1	TGTGCCATCAGTGATATGGGTGGGACCACTGAAGCTTTCTTT	CAISDMGGTTEAFF
TRBD2	TRBV7-2	16	.	TRBJ2-2	TGTGCCAGCAGCTTGGGACTAGCGATGAACACCGGGGAGCTGTTTTTT	CASSLGLAMNTGELFF
.	TRBV5-1	14	.	TRBJ2-2	TGCGCCAGCAGCTTCAGAGGGACAACCGGGGAGCTGTTTTTT	CASSFRGTTGELFF
TRBD1	TRBV3-1/TRBV3-2	15	.	TRBJ2-3	TGTGCCAGCAGCCTGGACAGGGGAGTATCAGATACGCAGTATTTT	CASSLDRGVSDTQYF
.	TRBV4-2	17	few	TRBJ1-6	TGTGCCAGCAGCCAAGATCCGCCGAGCTCCTATAATTCACCCCTCCACTTT	CASSQDPPSSYNSPLHF
.	TRBV7-2	13	.	TRBJ2-7	TGTGCCAGCAGCCCTTTCAGCTCCTACGAGCAGTACTTC	CASSPFSSYEQYF
.	TRBV5-6	15	few	TRBJ2-3	TGTGCCAGCAGCCTCGGGACATTGCTCACAGATACGCAGTATTTT	CASSLGTLLTDTQYF
.	TRBV2	15	.	TRBJ2-1	TGTGCCACCACGAGAGAAACAGCAGCCTACAATGAGCAGTTCTTC	CATTRETAAYNEQFF
TRBD2	TRBV5-4	14	few	TRBJ2-1	TGTGCCAGCAGCCCGGGACTAGCGGACAATGAGCAGTTCTTC	CASSPGLADNEQFF
.	TRBV4-2	16	.	TRBJ2-3	TGTGCCAGCAGCCAAGAACTGGCCGGGGACACAGATACGCAGTATTTT	CASSQELAGDTDTQYF
TRBD1	TRBV6-4	19	once	TRBJ2-6	TGTGCCAGCACATTAACAGGGGCGCACGTCCTTTCTGGGGCCAACGTCCTGACTTTC	CASTLTGAHVLSGANVLTF
.	TRBV5-1	14	.	TRBJ2-3	TGCGCCAGCAGCCAACAGGGTGTATCAGATACGCAGTATTTT	CASSQQGVSDTQYF
.	TRBV30	12	.	TRBJ1-1	TGTGCCTGGAGTCCAGGAACAAGGAATGGTTTCTTT	CAWSPGTRNGFF